This TCR beta chain comes out of a study of response to subunit inactivated influenza vaccine. Germline assignment: CDR1 SGHDT and CDR2 YYEEEE. There are 15 residues in the CDR3. Trimming shortened V by 2 bases and J by 5 bases, and 13 bases separated the two germline ends. This clonotype was recorded a few times. The target antigen is unknown. Study-wide points: Few new T cells, the authors suggested, are recruited by each seasonal influenza vaccination.

Each CDR3 protein gets one entry after TCRdb re-called the RT-PCR reads with MiXCR. This sample carries approximately 530,000 distinct CDR3 sequences, 6.5% to 8% of them seen once, and the ten largest clones take 13%. Sequencing was performed on PBMCs from blood, taken less than 30 months after vaccination. This clonotype was sampled from a man in his fifties or sixties who received an inactivated influenza vaccine. The chain has TRBV5-6 and TRBJ1-4; D remains unclear. The CDR3 DNA is TGTGCCAGCAGCTTAGAAGGACGCCTCAATGAAAAACTGTTTTTT. Its protein product is CASSLEGRLNEKLFF.